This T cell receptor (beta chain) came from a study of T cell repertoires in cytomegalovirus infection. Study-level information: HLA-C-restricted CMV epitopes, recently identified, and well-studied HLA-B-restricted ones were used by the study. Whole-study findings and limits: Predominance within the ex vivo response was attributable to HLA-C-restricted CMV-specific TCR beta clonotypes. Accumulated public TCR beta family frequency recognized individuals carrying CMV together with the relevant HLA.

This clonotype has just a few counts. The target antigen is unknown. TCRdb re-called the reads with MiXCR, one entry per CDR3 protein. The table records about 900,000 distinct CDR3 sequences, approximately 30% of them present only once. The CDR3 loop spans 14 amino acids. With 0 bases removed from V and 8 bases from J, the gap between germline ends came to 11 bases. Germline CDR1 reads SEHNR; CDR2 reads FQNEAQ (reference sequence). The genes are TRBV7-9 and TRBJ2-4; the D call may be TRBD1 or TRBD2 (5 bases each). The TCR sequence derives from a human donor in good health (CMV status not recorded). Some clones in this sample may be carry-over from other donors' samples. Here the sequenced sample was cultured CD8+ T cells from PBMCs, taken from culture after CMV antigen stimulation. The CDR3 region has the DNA TGTGCCAGCAGCTTAGCGGGGGTAATGCACATTCAGTACTTC. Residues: CASSLAGVMHIQYF.